The 32 T cell receptor beta chains below were found in one sample sequenced in a study of cytomegalovirus exposure and HLA in healthy donors. PCR involved 60 Vbeta and 13 Jbeta primers. Sequencing used immunoSEQ multiplex PCR; TCRdb keeps in-frame clones, though not all of them. The sample has nearly 300,000 clones, 70% to 90% seen once; the top ten hold around 4%. The sample comprised PBMCs. The receptors stem from a man aged 40-55 years in good health and CMV-seropositive.

The CDR3 here is CAWTGPRGGLFF. The CDR3 DNA reads TGTGCCTGGACAGGCCCTAGGGGGGGGCTGTTTTTT. V and J are TRBV30 and TRBJ1-4; tentatively, D is TRBD1 (6 bases). Deletions cut 4 bases from V and 14 bases from J, with 17 bases between. The germline gives CDR1 GTSNPN, CDR2 SVGIG (reference sequence). The CDR3 is made up of 12 amino acids.

The CDR3 nucleotides are TGCGCCAGCAGCTTTGAGGGAGAGGTGATCGGGGAGCTGTTTTTT. As protein: CASSFEGEVIGELFF. The rearrangement links TRBV5-1 to TRBJ2-2; perhaps TRBD2 as D (5 bases). This CDR3 has 15 residues. Germline CDR1 reads SGHRS; CDR2 reads YFSETQ. The V and J ends lost 2 bases and 7 bases respectively, with 15 bases between them. The whole variable domain, filled in from reference TRBV5-1 and TRBJ2-2, reads KAGVTQTPRYLIKTRGQQVTLSCSPISGHRSVSWYQQTPGQGLQFLFEYFSETQRNKGNFPGRFSGRQFSNSRSEMNVSTLELGDSALYLCASSFEGEVIGELFFGEGSRLTVL.

The chain has TRBV19 and TRBJ2-1, with D possibly matching TRBD2 (6 bases). There are 17 residues in the CDR3. The V end lost 3 bases, the J end lost 4 bases, and 19 bases lay between the germline ends. Germline CDR1 is LNHDA and CDR2 is SQIVND (reference sequence). Here the CDR3 DNA reads TGTGCCAGTAGTATTATGGTTGGGCGTGGAGGGTACAATGAGCAGTTCTTC. Translating it yields CASSIMVGRGGYNEQFF.

This clone came up a few times. J is TRBJ2-1 and V is TRBV4-1; 13 nucleotides align to TRBD2. CDR3 length: 15 residues. Germline trimming cut 4 bases from V and 8 bases from J; bases unmatched to any gene: 5. Germline V lookup: CDR1 MGHRA, CDR2 YSYEKL. The DNA of the CDR3 is TGCGCCAGCAGCCGGACTAGCGGGAGATTCGATGAGCAGTTCTTC. Protein: CASSRTSGRFDEQFF.

CDR3 amino acids: CASSEEGRMGYTF. CDR3 coding DNA: TGTGCCAGCAGTGAAGAGGGCAGGATGGGCTACACCTTC. The V gene is TRBV6-5, the J gene TRBJ1-2, with unresolved D. Trimming left V 5 bases short and J 8 bases short, with 15 bases between. Germline V lookup: CDR1 MNHEY, CDR2 SVGAGI. The CDR3 runs to 13 residues.

CDR3 residues: CASRQGGSYGYTF. The CDR3 bases are TGTGCCAGCAGGCAGGGAGGAAGCTATGGCTACACCTTC. The chain uses TRBV2 and TRBJ1-2; D may be TRBD1 (5 bases). Germline V gives CDR1 SNHLY, CDR2 FYNNEI. This CDR3 spans 13 amino acids. Trimming removed 6 bases at V and 4 bases at J, with 12 bases between.

With respect to this clone: One junction end disagrees with the germline gene, perhaps due to a read error. The chain recombines TRBV7-7 with TRBJ2-7, with 8 bases fitting TRBD2. The CDR3 has 15 residues. Germline V gives CDR1 SSHAT, CDR2 FNYEAQ (reference sequence). The CDR3 DNA sequence: TGTGCTAGCAGCTTTTCTCGGGGGGGGAGCTACGAGCAGTACTTC. Translation: CASSFSRGGSYEQYF.

There are a few counts of this clone. The same CDR3 is also encoded by other DNA sequences in this sample. The CDR3: CASSELRTGLRAFF. The CDR3 DNA reads as TGTGCCAGCAGCGAACTAAGGACAGGGCTGAGGGCTTTCTTT. V gene TRBV7-2 combines with J gene TRBJ1-1; 8 nucleotides match TRBD1. J gave up 11 bases and V 5 bases, and 13 bases lay outside the gene matches. Germline V gene data show CDR1 as SGHTA and CDR2 as FQGNSA. This CDR3 has 14 amino acids.

V is TRBV7-2 and J is TRBJ2-7; no clear D. Germline CDR1 reads SGHTA; CDR2 reads FQGNSA. The CDR3 extends over 14 amino acids. Trimming took off 1 base at V and 7 bases at J, with 14 bases between the two ends. The CDR3 loop is CASSLVESLWEQYF. In DNA, the CDR3 is TGTGCCAGCAGCTTAGTCGAGAGCTTATGGGAGCAGTACTTC.

V usage is TRBV7-9 and J usage is TRBJ2-4, with TRBD1 matching 8 bases. V lost 4 bases to trimming and J lost 8 bases; unmatched junction nucleotides: 10. Germline CDR1 SEHNR, CDR2 FQNEAQ (reference sequence). The CDR3 runs to 15 residues. CDR3 sequence: CASSSPDRDYDIQYF. The CDR3 coding sequence is TGTGCCAGCAGCTCTCCGGACAGGGATTATGACATTCAGTACTTC.

This sequence joins TRBV6-5 and TRBJ2-7; a possible D gene is TRBD1 (6 bases). V lost 2 bases and J 3 bases, leaving 11 bases between the germline ends. In germline, CDR1 is MNHEY, CDR2 SVGAGI. This CDR3 is 14 amino acids long. CDR3 in DNA: TGTGCCAGCAGTTACAAGACAGGAAGCTACGAGCAGTACTTC. Translated, it gives CASSYKTGSYEQYF.

The chain carries TRBV18 and TRBJ2-3; 10 nucleotides align to TRBD1. V gave up 5 bases and J gave up 7 bases; unmatched junction bases: 9. Germline V gene sequence: CDR1 KGHSH, CDR2 LQKENI. The CDR3 contains 15 residues. The CDR3 bases are TGTGCCAGCTCAAAACCGGGACAGGGGTCGTATACGCAGTATTTT. It specifies CASSKPGQGSYTQYF.

J is TRBJ2-7 and V is TRBV2, with D tentatively TRBD1 (6 bases). Germline lookup yields CDR1 SNHLY and CDR2 FYNNEI. The CDR3 totals 14 residues. The V end lost 6 bases, the J end lost 0 bases, and 12 bases lay between the germline ends. As DNA, the CDR3 is TGTGCCAGCAGGTATACAGGGAGCTCCTACGAGCAGTACTTC. It translates to CASRYTGSSYEQYF.

The chain has TRBV29-1 and TRBJ1-2, with 8 nucleotides matching TRBD1. Germline lookup yields CDR1 SQVTM and CDR2 ANQGSEA. The CDR3 consists of 12 residues. V was pared by 5 bases and J by 4 bases, with 3 bases of the junction left unmatched. CDR3 residues: CSVPGQGYGYTF. CDR3 bases: TGCAGCGTTCCTGGACAGGGCTATGGCTACACCTTC.

This clone has a single count. The chain recombines TRBV2 with TRBJ2-5; 10 nucleotides line up with TRBD1. V dropped 4 bases and J dropped 1; count of bases not matched to a gene: 6. The CDR3 consists of 16 residues. The germline CDR1 and CDR2 sequences are SNHLY and FYNNEI. The DNA of the CDR3 is TGTGCCAGCAGTGCCGGGACAGGGGTCCGCCAAGAGACCCAGTACTTC. Residues: CASSAGTGVRQETQYF.

The CDR3 here is CSVISGMSSYEQYF. DNA of the CDR3: TGCAGCGTAATTAGCGGGATGAGCTCCTACGAGCAGTACTTC. The chain uses TRBV29-1 and TRBJ2-7, with 8 bases lining up with TRBD2. The CDR3 contains 14 residues. V lost 6 bases to trimming and J lost 0 bases; unmatched junction nucleotides: 7. Germline CDR1 reads SQVTM; CDR2 reads ANQGSEA.

The chain uses TRBV29-1 and TRBJ1-3; 7 bases map to TRBD1. The V and J ends lost 4 bases and 0 bases, in that order; junction bases with no gene match: 9. The CDR3 contains 16 residues. Per the germline V gene, CDR1 is SQVTM and CDR2 is ANQGSEA. The CDR3 here is CSVVGQGVSSGNTIYF. DNA of the CDR3: TGCAGCGTTGTGGGTCAGGGGGTGAGCTCTGGAAACACCATATATTTT. The full variable domain, in which reference TRBV29-1 and TRBJ1-3 provide the parts outside the CDR3, is SAVISQKPSRDICQRGTSLTIQCQVDSQVTMMFWYRQQPGQSLTLIATANQGSEATYESGFVIDKFPISRPNLTFSTLTVSNMSPEDSSIYLCSVVGQGVSSGNTIYFGEGSWLTVV.

This rearrangement joins TRBV7-9 to TRBJ2-1, with D perhaps TRBD2 (5 bases). Germline-derived CDR1 and CDR2 are SEHNR and FQNEAQ (reference sequence). The CDR3 runs 14 residues. V was pared by 3 bases and J by 1 base, with 7 bases between. DNA for the CDR3: TGTGCCAGCAGCTTGTCGGGGTCCTACAATGAGCAGTTCTTC. This encodes CASSLSGSYNEQFF.

The V and J genes are TRBV5-5 and TRBJ1-2; a weak D match, TRBD1 (6 bases). The CDR3 loop spans 18 amino acids. Trimming cost V 0 bases and J 0 bases, with 18 bases left between them. Germline V gene lookup returns CDR1 SGHKS and CDR2 YYEKEE (reference sequence). The CDR3 DNA reads as TGTGCCAGCAGCTTGGATGGGGGGGGCTACGATCCTAACTATGGCTACACCTTC. Protein: CASSLDGGGYDPNYGYTF.

Worth noting for this clone: Other DNA sequences in the same sample also yield this CDR3. The CDR3 loop reads CASSQGGDQGLYGYTF. The CDR3, as DNA: TGTGCCAGCAGCCAAGGGGGGGATCAGGGACTGTATGGCTACACCTTC. The gene calls are TRBV4-2 and TRBJ1-2; tentatively, D is TRBD1 (5 bases). The CDR3 consists of 16 residues. Looked up from germline, CDR1 is LGHNA and CDR2 is YNFKEQ. Trimming stripped 1 base from V and 5 bases from J, with 17 bases between.

This chain uses TRBV2 with TRBJ2-2, with 7 bases lining up with TRBD2. The junction had 6 bases not matched to a gene; V was cut back by 2 bases and J by 6 bases. This CDR3 spans 15 amino acids. Germline CDR1 SNHLY, CDR2 FYNNEI. Here the CDR3 reads CASSELGGGAGELFF. In DNA, the CDR3 is TGTGCCAGCAGTGAATTGGGGGGGGGAGCCGGGGAGCTGTTTTTT.

A note on this clone: The junction departs from germline at one end; a sequencing error may be responsible. V gene TRBV15 combines with J gene TRBJ2-7; D possibly corresponds to TRBD2 (5 bases). The CDR3 runs to 13 residues. Germline CDR1 LNHNV, CDR2 YYDKDF (reference sequence). The CDR3 loop reads CATSGDGTYEQYF. The CDR3 DNA reads TGTGCCACCAGCGGAGACGGGACCTACGAGCAGTACTTC.

This rearrangement joins TRBV10-3 to TRBJ2-7; TRBD1 aligns across 9 bases. Germline V gene data show CDR1 as ENHRY and CDR2 as SYGVKD. Trimming took 2 bases from V and 3 from J; bases not matched to a gene: 2. The CDR3 is made up of 14 amino acids. CDR3 sequence (DNA): TGTGCCATCAGTGAGAAGGGACAGGGCTACGAGCAGTACTTC. It yields the protein CAISEKGQGYEQYF.

The rearrangement joins TRBV9 to TRBJ2-7, with TRBD2 matching 10 bases. The length of the CDR3 is 14 residues. V dropped 3 bases and J dropped 5; count of bases not matched to a gene: 5. Germline CDR1 is SGDLS and CDR2 is YYNGEE. Written as DNA, the CDR3 is TGTGCCAGCAGCGCTAGCGGGAGTGGGGACGAGCAGTACTTC. It encodes CASSASGSGDEQYF.

The chain recombines TRBV2 with TRBJ2-1; TRBD1 is a possible D gene (6 bases). CDR3 length equals 14 residues. V lost 6 bases, J lost 7 bases, and 16 bases lay in between. Germline CDR1 reads SNHLY; CDR2 reads FYNNEI. CDR3 coding DNA: TGTGCCAGCAGGACCTTAAACAGGGATAATGAGCAGTTCTTC. Translation: CASRTLNRDNEQFF.

The V and J genes are TRBV6-6 and TRBJ1-3, with a weak D call TRBD1 (6 bases). CDR1 MNHNY and CDR2 SVGAGI come from the germline V gene (reference sequence). Trimming removed 6 bases at V and 4 bases at J, with 13 bases between. This CDR3 spans 14 amino acids. The CDR3 sequence: CASSIDRSGNTIYF. Written as DNA, the CDR3 is TGTGCCAGCAGCATAGACAGGTCAGGAAACACCATATATTTT.

The CDR3 spells CASSQDPSGRATGELFF. The CDR3 DNA sequence: TGTGCCAGCAGCCAAGATCCGAGCGGGAGGGCCACCGGGGAGCTGTTTTTT. This chain links TRBV4-2 with TRBJ2-2; 10 nucleotides match TRBD2. V lost 0 bases and J lost 4; bases outside the gene matches: 5. CDR1 and CDR2 from the germline V gene are LGHNA and YNFKEQ. This CDR3 is built from 17 residues.

The chain joins TRBV29-1 to TRBJ1-2, with D uncertain. This CDR3 is 12 amino acids long. Germline CDR1 SQVTM, CDR2 ANQGSEA. The ends were cut back, 7 bases at V and 4 bases at J, with 13 bases in the middle. The CDR3 is CSAYSPLYGYTF. CDR3 in DNA: TGCAGCGCCTACAGTCCCCTCTATGGCTACACCTTC.

Details on this clone: Compared with germline, one end of the junction differs, possibly owing to a read error. The rearrangement uses TRBV28 and TRBJ2-7, with TRBD2 matching over 8 bases. CDR3 length: 16 amino acids. Germline CDR1 reads MDHEN; CDR2 reads SYDVKM. CDR3 DNA: TGTGCCAGCAGTTTACCACGAGCGGGAGCCTCCCACGAGCAGTACTTC. It specifies CASSLPRAGASHEQYF.

The chain carries TRBV7-9 and TRBJ2-7; D not certain. The germline V gene has CDR1 SEHNR and CDR2 FQNEAQ (reference sequence). The CDR3 is made up of 15 amino acids. V lost 2 bases and J 3 bases, leaving 14 bases between the germline ends. CDR3: CASSLSPLSLYEQYF. The CDR3, as DNA: TGTGCCAGCAGCTTATCACCCCTTAGTCTCTACGAGCAGTACTTC.

This chain joins TRBV5-6 and TRBJ2-1, with D perhaps TRBD2 (7 bases). The CDR3 has 15 amino acids. V lost 4 bases and J 5 bases, leaving 16 bases between the germline ends. Germline CDR1 SGHDT, CDR2 YYEEEE. The CDR3 DNA reads TGTGCCAGCAGCCTTCGCAACGGGGGGCACAATGAGCAGTTCTTC. Translation: CASSLRNGGHNEQFF.

The chain recombines TRBV6-1 with TRBJ2-1, with TRBD2 matching 12 bases. This CDR3 spans 15 amino acids. The trim removed 8 bases at V and 8 bases at J, leaving 10 bases unmatched. Per the germline V gene, CDR1 is MNHNS and CDR2 is SASEGT. The CDR3 nucleotides are TGTGCCAGCGCGGATCTAGCGGGAGGGCCCGATGAGCAGTTCTTC. This gives the protein CASADLAGGPDEQFF.